This T cell receptor delta chain was profiled in a study of Vδ1+ human thymocytes. Broader study findings: Around 20% of thymic delta-chain sequences were Vdelta2, with few Vdelta3, unlike blood Vdelta1+ controls. Bulk repertoire data may be misinterpreted because of unexpected Vdelta2 sequences. In the thymus, TRG and TRD repertoires looked highly polyclonal with Gaussian CDR3 lengths.

The template was reverse-transcribed extracted RNA. Pooled V-gene forward primers with one constant-region reverse primer generated the CDR3 amplicons by multiplex PCR. TCRdb reanalysed the multiplex PCR reads with CATT. The table records 22,000 or so delta-chain clones, over 7% of them present only once. This clone was seen a few times. Antigen: not known. Germline V lookup: CDR1 TSWWSYY, CDR2 QGS. After removal of 9 bases from V and 0 bases from J, the junction contained 17 bases not matched to a gene. This CDR3 is built from 18 residues. Alphabeta T cells were depleted, then CD3+ Vdelta1+ Vdelta2- thymocytes were FACS-sorted. Sorted Vdelta1+ thymocytes were roughly 96% to 99.6% pure.

The chain couples TRDV1 to TRDJ1; 9 bases agree with TRDD3. This receptor was taken from a child in the first two years of life who had congenital heart surgery. Input material: Vdelta1+ gamma-delta thymocytes from the thymus. As for subset: FACS-sorted CD3+ TCRalphabeta- TCRVdelta1+ TCRVdelta2- thymocytes. The CDR3 loop reads CALTLATGGYLYTDKLIF. CDR3 nucleotides: TGTGCTCTCACACTCGCTACGGGGGGATACCTGTACACCGATAAACTCATCTTT.